Shown below are 5 T cell receptor beta chains from a single sample sequenced in a study of CD8+ T cells in alopecia areata. The treatment here: oral pan-JAK inhibitor, 5-10 mg twice daily. Sequencing relied on a cDNA template that was reverse transcribed from extracted RNA. Sequenced by immunoSEQ multiplex PCR; TCRdb stores in-frame clones only, minus some. Among 200,000 to 250,000 clones, 64% were seen once, and the ten largest hold about 4.2%. This specimen was CD4+ T cells sorted from blood, taken at week 4, from a patient treated with tofacitinib. The origin of the receptors is a human donor with alopecia areata.

This clone was seen a handful of times. The chain has TRBV29-1 and TRBJ2-3; 10 positions match TRBD1. Unmatched junction bases numbered 10, after V lost 5 bases and J lost 2 bases. The length of the CDR3 is 16 residues. In germline, CDR1 is SQVTM, CDR2 ANQGSEA. CDR3 residues: CSVSTRQGALTDTQYF. CDR3 bases: TGCAGCGTTTCCACCCGACAGGGGGCACTCACAGATACGCAGTATTTT.

This clone was seen once. The CDR3, as DNA: TGTGCCAGCAGCCGTGCGATGGGGGGCTATGGCTACACCTTC. This translates into CASSRAMGGYGYTF. The chain employs TRBV5-6 and TRBJ1-2; perhaps TRBD1 as D (5 bases). This CDR3 has 14 amino acids. Looked up from germline, CDR1 is SGHDT and CDR2 is YYEEEE. Trimming left V 4 bases short and J 4 bases short, with 14 bases between.

This clone was seen a single time. This chain joins TRBV7-2 and TRBJ1-1; D is undetermined. CDR3 length: 13 amino acids. V lost 5 bases, J lost 1 base, and 8 bases lay in between. The V gene's germline CDR1 is SGHTA and CDR2 FQGNSA. The CDR3 reads CASSRLGNTEAFF. The DNA of the CDR3 is TGTGCCAGCAGCCGCCTTGGGAACACTGAAGCTTTCTTT.

This chain joins TRBV7-2 and TRBJ1-6, with a possible D match to TRBD1 (6 bases). Trimming removed 5 bases at V and 8 bases at J, with 13 bases between. The V gene's germline CDR1 is SGHTA and CDR2 FQGNSA. The CDR3 has 14 amino acids. DNA of the CDR3: TGTGCCAGCAGCACTGACAGGAGTTATTCACCCCTCCACTTT. Translated: CASSTDRSYSPLHF.

CDR3 nucleotide sequence: TGCAGCGTTGAAGTTTCCGGGGACGAGCAGTACTTC. This gives the protein CSVEVSGDEQYF. This chain uses TRBV29-1 with TRBJ2-7; D is perhaps TRBD2 (5 bases). The ends were cut back, 1 base at V and 5 bases at J, with 9 bases in the middle. The CDR3 consists of 12 residues. CDR1 SQVTM and CDR2 ANQGSEA come from the germline V gene.